This TCR beta chain was recovered during a study of CD8+CD57+ T cells in acquired aplastic anemia. For the study at large: Sorted CD4+ and CD8+ cells gave a mean 3.2 ug DNA, range about 0.19 to 27.4 ug.

Genomic DNA, serving as template, underwent TCR beta VDJ and CDR3 profiling. A single record per CDR3 protein comes from TCRdb applying MiXCR to the reads. The sample contains about 160,000 distinct CDR3 sequences, under 55% of which appear only once. Germline CDR1 is MDHEN and CDR2 is SYDVKM. The CDR3 is 12 amino acids. With 6 bases clipped from V and 8 bases from J, the junction kept 5 bases outside the gene matches. Patients chosen for sequencing had shown CD8+CD57+ cell expansion by flow cytometry. Severe acquired aplastic anemia was diagnosed in all patients. Sampling of blood occurred while the patients had still received no therapy.

Input material: sorted CD4+, CD8+, or CD8+CD57+ T cells (not recorded which) from PBMCs. The chain links TRBV28 to TRBJ1-1; 8 bases are shared with TRBD1. This receptor was taken from a human donor with aplastic anemia. Written as DNA, the CDR3 is TGTGCCAGCAGATCGACAGGGGCCGAAGCTTTCTTT. Translation gives CASRSTGAEAFF.